The 9 T cell receptor beta chains listed next were all sequenced from one sample in a study of radiotherapy plus CTLA-4 blockade in lung cancer. The table came from immunoSEQ multiplex PCR; TCRdb's copy has only in-frame clones and leaves some out. Of approximately 110,000 clones detected, roughly four fifths appear once; the ten largest clones hold around 3.3%. Specimen: peripheral blood, collected from a patient treated with radiotherapy plus ipilimumab. The receptors were gathered from a human donor with non-small cell lung cancer that progressed on radiotherapy plus ipilimumab. Some clones in this sample may be carry-over from other donors' samples.

The rearrangement links TRBV6-4 to TRBJ1-5, with 11 positions matching TRBD1. CDR1 and CDR2 from the germline V gene are MRHNA and SNTAGT. The CDR3 is made up of 19 amino acids. Trimming took 0 bases from V and 2 from J; bases not matched to a gene: 9. The CDR3 protein is CASSDSGQGARGGNQPQHF. CDR3 sequence (DNA): TGTGCCAGCAGTGACTCTGGACAGGGGGCGCGAGGGGGCAATCAGCCCCAGCATTTT.

The genes are TRBV30 and TRBJ1-2; D is unclear. CDR1 GTSNPN and CDR2 SVGIG come from the germline V gene (reference sequence). Trimming stripped 5 bases from V and 4 bases from J, with 11 bases between. This CDR3 has 12 amino acids. CDR3 nucleotide sequence: TGTGCCTGGGGACCCGAAGGCTATGGCTACACCTTC. Translated, it gives CAWGPEGYGYTF.

The CDR3 DNA follows: TGTGCCAGCAGCCTGACAGGGGGCGCGGGCGAGCAGTACTTC. Translated, it gives CASSLTGGAGEQYF. The rearrangement joins TRBV5-6 to TRBJ2-7; 10 positions agree with TRBD1. Germline V gives CDR1 SGHDT, CDR2 YYEEEE. The CDR3 loop spans 14 amino acids. Trimming removed 4 bases from V and 6 bases from J; junction bases left unmatched: 7.

The rearrangement joins TRBV19 to TRBJ1-5; 7 nucleotides match TRBD1. The CDR3 spans 17 residues. The V gene end was trimmed by 7 bases and the J gene end by 5 bases; junction bases not matched to a gene: 17. CDR1 LNHDA and CDR2 SQIVND come from the germline V gene (reference sequence). CDR3 nucleotide sequence: TGTGCCAGTATTCCAGGGGGATCGGGAGGTGGCCATCAGCCCCAGCATTTT. It encodes CASIPGGSGGGHQPQHF.

The gene calls are TRBV28 and TRBJ1-1; 8 nucleotides align to TRBD1. Germline lookup yields CDR1 MDHEN and CDR2 SYDVKM. This CDR3 contains 15 residues. The V segment lost 5 bases and the J segment 5 bases; nucleotides outside the gene matches: 10. Here the CDR3 DNA reads TGTGCCAGCAGTGAAGGACAGGGCGACGGAACTGAAGCTTTCTTT. Translating it yields CASSEGQGDGTEAFF. The full variable domain, completed using reference TRBV28 and TRBJ1-1, is DVKVTQSSRYLVKRTGEKVFLECVQDMDHENMFWYRQDPGLGLRLIYFSYDVKMKEKGDIPEGYSVSREKKERFSLILESASTNQTSMYLCASSEGQGDGTEAFFGQGTRLTVV.

The gene calls are TRBV9 and TRBJ1-1; D gene uncertain. V was cut by 4 bases and J by 0 bases, with 10 bases left in between. This CDR3 region has 14 residues. Germline V gene sequence: CDR1 SGDLS, CDR2 YYNGEE. CDR3 sequence reads: CASSPRSMNTEAFF. CDR3 DNA: TGTGCCAGCAGCCCTCGGAGCATGAACACTGAAGCTTTCTTT. Complete variable domain (other parts from reference TRBV9 and TRBJ1-1): DSGVTQTPKHLITATGQRVTLRCSPRSGDLSVYWYQQSLDQGLQFLIQYYNGEERAKGNILERFSAQQFPDLHSELNLSSLELGDSALYFCASSPRSMNTEAFFGQGTRLTVV.

V gene TRBV4-3 combines with J gene TRBJ2-2; D not certain. Germline V gene lookup returns CDR1 LGHNA and CDR2 YSLEER. Trimming cost V 1 base and J 1 base, with 10 bases left between them. The CDR3 sequence is 16 residues long. As DNA, the CDR3 is TGCGCCAGCAGCCAAGTACACCAGGTGAACACCGGGGAGCTGTTTTTT. Amino acids: CASSQVHQVNTGELFF.

The chain combines TRBV5-6 with TRBJ1-3, with D unresolved. The CDR3 has 15 residues. The ends were cut back, 3 bases at V and 0 bases at J, with 10 bases in the middle. Looked up from germline, CDR1 is SGHDT and CDR2 is YYEEEE. The CDR3 DNA follows: TGTGCCAGCAGCTCGACTCGAATCTCTGGAAACACCATATATTTT. It yields the protein CASSSTRISGNTIYF.

The rearrangement uses TRBV4-3 and TRBJ2-3, with D possibly TRBD2 on 7 matching bases. The ends were cut back, 1 base at V and 7 bases at J, with 18 bases in the middle. CDR3 size: 16 residues. Germline-derived CDR1 and CDR2 are LGHNA and YSLEER. The CDR3 nucleotides are TGCGCCAGCAGCCAAGCAGGTTTAGGGGGGGCGCATACGCAGTATTTT. It is translated as CASSQAGLGGAHTQYF.